Sequencing of this T cell receptor (beta chain) was carried out in a study of cytomegalovirus exposure and HLA in healthy donors. Turning to the study itself: Unique TCRs numbering roughly 85 million, obtained from HLA-typed donors, made up an early data release.

The PCR employed 60 Vbeta primers together with 13 Jbeta primers. Clones were sequenced by immunoSEQ multiplex PCR, and TCRdb holds only the in-frame ones, with some missing. The sample records around 180,000 clones, more than 85% being singletons. The CDR3 has 14 residues. The V gene's germline CDR1 is LNHDA and CDR2 SQIVND (reference sequence). The germline V and J ends were trimmed by 1 base and 8 bases, with 12 bases remaining between them. Sequences were obtained from PBMCs. The chain is built from TRBV19 and TRBJ1-5; D gene unclear. This TCR derives from a woman aged 18-29 years in good health and CMV-seronegative. CDR3 nucleotides: TGTGCCAGTAGTATAGTCGGCAGGCAAGAGCCCCAGCATTTT. This gives the protein CASSIVGRQEPQHF. Supplemented by reference TRBV19 and TRBJ1-5, the full variable domain reads DGGITQSPKYLFRKEGQNVTLSCEQNLNHDAMYWYRQDPGQGLRLIYYSQIVNDFQKGDIAEGYSVSREKKESFPLTVTSAQKNPTAFYLCASSIVGRQEPQHFGDGTRLSIL.